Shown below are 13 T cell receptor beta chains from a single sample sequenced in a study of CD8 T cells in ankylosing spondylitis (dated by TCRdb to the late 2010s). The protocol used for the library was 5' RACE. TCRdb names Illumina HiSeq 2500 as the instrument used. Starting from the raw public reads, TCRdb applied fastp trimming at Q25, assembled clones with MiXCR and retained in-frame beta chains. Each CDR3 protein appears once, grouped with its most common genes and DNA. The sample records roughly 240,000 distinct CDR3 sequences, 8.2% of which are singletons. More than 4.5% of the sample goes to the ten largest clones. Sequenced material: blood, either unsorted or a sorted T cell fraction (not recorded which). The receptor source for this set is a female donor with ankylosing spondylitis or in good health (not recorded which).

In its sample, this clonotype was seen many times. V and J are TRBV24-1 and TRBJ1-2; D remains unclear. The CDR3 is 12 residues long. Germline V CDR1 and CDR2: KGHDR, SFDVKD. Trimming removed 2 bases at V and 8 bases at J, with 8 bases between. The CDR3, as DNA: TGTGCCACCAGTGATTCCCATGTGGGCTACACCTTC. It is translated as CATSDSHVGYTF.

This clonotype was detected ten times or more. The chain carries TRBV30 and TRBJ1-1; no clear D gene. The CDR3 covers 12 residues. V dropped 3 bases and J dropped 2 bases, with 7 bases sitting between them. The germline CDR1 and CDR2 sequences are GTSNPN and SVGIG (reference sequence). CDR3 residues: CAWSDGNTEAFF. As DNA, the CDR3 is TGTGCCTGGAGCGACGGTAACACTGAAGCTTTCTTT.

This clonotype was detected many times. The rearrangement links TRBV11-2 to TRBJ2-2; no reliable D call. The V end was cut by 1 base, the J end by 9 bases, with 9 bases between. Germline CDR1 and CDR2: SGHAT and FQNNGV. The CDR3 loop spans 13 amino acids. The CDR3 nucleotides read TGTGCCAGCAGCTTAGCAGGACCGAGGGAGCTGTTTTTT. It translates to CASSLAGPRELFF.

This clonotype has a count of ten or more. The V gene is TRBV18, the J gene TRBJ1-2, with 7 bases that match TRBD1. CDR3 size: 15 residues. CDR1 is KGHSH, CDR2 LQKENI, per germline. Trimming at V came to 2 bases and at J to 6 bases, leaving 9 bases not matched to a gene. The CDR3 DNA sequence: TGTGCCAGCTCACCATCGCCGACAGGGAGGGATGGCTACACCTTC. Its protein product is CASSPSPTGRDGYTF. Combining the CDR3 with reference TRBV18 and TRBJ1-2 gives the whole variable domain NAGVMQNPRHLVRRRGQEARLRCSPMKGHSHVYWYRQLPEEGLKFMVYLQKENIIDESGMPKERFSAEFPKEGPSILRIQQVVRGDSAAYFCASSPSPTGRDGYTFGSGTRLTVV.

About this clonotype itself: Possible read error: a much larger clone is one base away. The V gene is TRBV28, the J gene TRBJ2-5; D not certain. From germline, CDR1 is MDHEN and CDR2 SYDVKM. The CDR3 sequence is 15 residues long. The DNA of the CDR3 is TGTGCCAGCAGTTTATGGTGGGCCGCACAAGATACCCAGTACTTC. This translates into CASSLWWAAQDTQYF.

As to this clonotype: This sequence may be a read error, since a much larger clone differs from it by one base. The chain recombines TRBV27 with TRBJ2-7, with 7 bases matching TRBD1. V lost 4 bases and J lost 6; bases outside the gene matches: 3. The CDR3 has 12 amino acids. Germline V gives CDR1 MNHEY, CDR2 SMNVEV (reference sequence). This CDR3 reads CASSSSGGEQYF. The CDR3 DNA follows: TGTGCCAGCAGTTCCTCAGGGGGCGAGCAGTACTTC.

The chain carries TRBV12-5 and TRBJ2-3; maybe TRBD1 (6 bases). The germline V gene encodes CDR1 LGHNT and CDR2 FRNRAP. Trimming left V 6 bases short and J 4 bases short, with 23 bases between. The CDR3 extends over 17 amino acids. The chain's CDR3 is CASGPPGVGLEADTQYF. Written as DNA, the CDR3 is TGTGCTAGTGGCCCCCCAGGGGTGGGGCTTGAGGCAGATACGCAGTATTTT.

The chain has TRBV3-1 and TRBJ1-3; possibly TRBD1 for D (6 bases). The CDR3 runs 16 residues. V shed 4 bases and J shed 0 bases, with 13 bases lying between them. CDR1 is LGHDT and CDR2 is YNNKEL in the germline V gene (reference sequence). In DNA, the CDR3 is TGTGCCAGCAGCCCTCCTGGGGGCTCCTCTGGAAACACCATATATTTT. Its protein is CASSPPGGSSGNTIYF.

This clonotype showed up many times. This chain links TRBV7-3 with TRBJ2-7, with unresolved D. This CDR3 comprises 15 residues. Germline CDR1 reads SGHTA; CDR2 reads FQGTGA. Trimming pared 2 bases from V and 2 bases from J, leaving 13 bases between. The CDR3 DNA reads TGTGCCAGCAGCTTAGATGGGCAGGTTCCCTACGAGCAGTACTTC. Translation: CASSLDGQVPYEQYF.

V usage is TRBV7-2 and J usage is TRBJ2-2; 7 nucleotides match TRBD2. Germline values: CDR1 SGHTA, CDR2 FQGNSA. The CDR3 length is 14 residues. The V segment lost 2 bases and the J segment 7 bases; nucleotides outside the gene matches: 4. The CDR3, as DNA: TGTGCCAGCAGCTTAAACGGGGGGAACGGGGAGCTGTTTTTT. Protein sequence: CASSLNGGNGELFF.

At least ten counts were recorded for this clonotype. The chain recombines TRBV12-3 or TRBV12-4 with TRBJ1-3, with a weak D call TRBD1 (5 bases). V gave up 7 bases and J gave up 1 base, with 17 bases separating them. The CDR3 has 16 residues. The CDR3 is CASTLWSGQSGNTIYF. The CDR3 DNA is TGTGCCAGCACCCTGTGGAGCGGACAATCTGGAAACACCATATATTTT.

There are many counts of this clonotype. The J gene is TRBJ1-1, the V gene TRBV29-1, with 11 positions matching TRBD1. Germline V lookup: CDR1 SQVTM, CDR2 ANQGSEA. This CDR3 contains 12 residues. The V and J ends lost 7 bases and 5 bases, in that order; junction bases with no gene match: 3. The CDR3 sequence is CSGGDRGTEAFF. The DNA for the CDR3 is TGCAGCGGGGGGGACAGGGGGACTGAAGCTTTCTTT.

The CDR3 reads CASSSSPGQGPGEQYF. The CDR3 region has the DNA TGTGCCAGCAGCTCATCCCCGGGACAGGGCCCGGGTGAGCAGTACTTC. This chain joins TRBV7-2 and TRBJ2-7, with TRBD1 identical over 9 bases. The junction had 14 bases not matched to a gene; V was cut back by 4 bases and J by 7 bases. CDR1 is SGHTA and CDR2 is FQGNSA in the germline V gene. This CDR3 region has 16 residues.